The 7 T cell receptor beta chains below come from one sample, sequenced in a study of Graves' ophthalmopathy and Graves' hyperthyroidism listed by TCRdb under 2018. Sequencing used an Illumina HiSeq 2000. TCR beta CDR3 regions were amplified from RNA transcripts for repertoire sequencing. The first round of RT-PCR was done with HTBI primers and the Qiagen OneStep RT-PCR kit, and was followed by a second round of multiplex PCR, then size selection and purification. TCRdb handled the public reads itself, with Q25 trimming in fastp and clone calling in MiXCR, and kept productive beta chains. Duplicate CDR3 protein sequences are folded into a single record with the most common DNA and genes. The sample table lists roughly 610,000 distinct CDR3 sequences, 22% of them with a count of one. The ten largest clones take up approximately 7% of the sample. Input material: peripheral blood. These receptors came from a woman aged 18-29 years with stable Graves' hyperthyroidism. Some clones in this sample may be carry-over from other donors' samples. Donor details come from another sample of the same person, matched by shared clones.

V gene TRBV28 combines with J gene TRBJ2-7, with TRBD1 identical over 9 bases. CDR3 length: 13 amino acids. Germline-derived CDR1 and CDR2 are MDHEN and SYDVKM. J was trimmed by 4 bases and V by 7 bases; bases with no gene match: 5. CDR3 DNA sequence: TGTGCCAGCATTCCGACAGGGGGGTACGAGCAGTACTTC. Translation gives CASIPTGGYEQYF.

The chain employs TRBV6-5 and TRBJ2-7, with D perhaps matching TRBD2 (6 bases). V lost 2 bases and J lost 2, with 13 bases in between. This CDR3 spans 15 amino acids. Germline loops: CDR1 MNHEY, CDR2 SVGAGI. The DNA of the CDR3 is TGTGCCAGCAGTTACGAGGAGACTAGTCCCTACGAGCAGTACTTC. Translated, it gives CASSYEETSPYEQYF.

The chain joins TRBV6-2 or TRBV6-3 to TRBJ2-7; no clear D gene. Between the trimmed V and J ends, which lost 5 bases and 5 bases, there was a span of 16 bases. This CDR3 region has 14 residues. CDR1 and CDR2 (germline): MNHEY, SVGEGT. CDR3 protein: CASSPLALADEQYF. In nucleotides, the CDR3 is TGTGCCAGCAGTCCCCTGGCTCTGGCAGACGAGCAGTACTTC.

The DNA of the CDR3 is TGTGCCAGCAGCCACAGACAGGGCTCCGGGGATCAGCCCCAGCATTTT. Translated: CASSHRQGSGDQPQHF. The genes are TRBV27 and TRBJ1-5, with 7 positions matching TRBD1. The germline V gene encodes CDR1 MNHEY and CDR2 SMNVEV (reference sequence). This CDR3 has 16 residues. V dropped 6 bases and J dropped 5; count of bases not matched to a gene: 13.

This CDR3 is CAWSRMGAGTEAFF. The DNA for the CDR3 is TGTGCCTGGAGTCGGATGGGGGCGGGCACTGAAGCTTTCTTT. The rearrangement uses TRBV30 and TRBJ1-1, with D perhaps matching TRBD1 (6 bases). This CDR3 has 14 residues. Trimming shortened V by 2 bases and J by 4 bases, and 14 bases separated the two germline ends. Germline V gene lookup returns CDR1 GTSNPN and CDR2 SVGIG (reference sequence). The variable domain in full, completed from reference TRBV30 and TRBJ1-1, reads SQTIHQWPATLVQPVGSPLSLECTVEGTSNPNLYWYRQAAGRGLQLLFYSVGIGQISSEVPQNLSASRPQDRQFILSSKKLLLSDSGFYLCAWSRMGAGTEAFFGQGTRLTVV.

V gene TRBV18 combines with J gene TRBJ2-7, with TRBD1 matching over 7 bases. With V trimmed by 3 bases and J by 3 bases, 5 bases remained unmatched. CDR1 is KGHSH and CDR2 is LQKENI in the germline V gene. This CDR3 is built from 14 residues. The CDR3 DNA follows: TGTGCCAGCTCACCTAACAGGGGAGTCTACGAGCAGTACTTC. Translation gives CASSPNRGVYEQYF.

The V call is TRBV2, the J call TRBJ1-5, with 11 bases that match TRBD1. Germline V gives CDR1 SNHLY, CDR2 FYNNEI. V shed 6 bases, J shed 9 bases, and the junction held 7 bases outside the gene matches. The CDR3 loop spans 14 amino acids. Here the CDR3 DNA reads TGTGCCAGCAGACGGACAGGGGGCTGGAGGCCCCAGCATTTT. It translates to CASRRTGGWRPQHF.